Shown below are 28 T cell receptor beta chains from a single sample sequenced in a study of blood T cell repertoires in COVID-19. TCRdb's table, derived via immunoSEQ multiplex PCR, lists solely in-frame clones and lacks some. The sample consists of over 250,000 clones, roughly 85% of them appearing once. The sequenced sample was peripheral blood. These receptors originate from a man aged 50 to 60 with active or convalescent COVID-19.

This clone was seen more than once but under ten times. The V and J genes are TRBV7-3 and TRBJ2-7; TRBD2 aligns across 9 bases. With V trimmed by 2 bases and J by 1 base, 3 bases remained unmatched. The CDR3 has 15 amino acids. Germline CDR1 is SGHTA and CDR2 is FQGTGA. This CDR3 is CASSLEGLASYEQYF. The DNA for the CDR3 is TGTGCCAGCAGCTTAGAGGGACTAGCATCCTACGAGCAGTACTTC.

This clone showed up just once. The gene calls are TRBV28 and TRBJ1-5; possibly TRBD1 for D (5 bases). CDR3 size: 14 residues. V was pared by 5 bases and J by 1 base, with 9 bases between. Germline V gene sequence: CDR1 MDHEN, CDR2 SYDVKM. The CDR3 region has the DNA TGTGCCAGCAGTAGACAGAGGAGCAATCAGCCCCAGCATTTT. Translated, it gives CASSRQRSNQPQHF.

This clone was seen a handful of times. The chain has TRBV4-3 and TRBJ1-2, with D possibly TRBD1 on 6 matching bases. Trimming pared 2 bases from V and 8 bases from J, leaving 12 bases between. This CDR3 spans 13 amino acids. Germline CDR1 LGHNA, CDR2 YSLEER. CDR3 in amino acids: CASSQQQGYGYTF. The CDR3 nucleotides are TGCGCCAGCAGCCAACAACAGGGATACGGCTACACCTTC.

CDR3 loop: CASSLITGPTENGYTF. In DNA, the CDR3 is TGTGCCAGCTCACTAATAACGGGCCCGACAGAGAATGGCTACACCTTC. The chain is built from TRBV18 and TRBJ1-2, with D tentatively TRBD1 (5 bases). This CDR3 comprises 16 residues. Trimming took 4 bases from V and 6 from J, leaving 21 bases between them. Germline V CDR1 and CDR2: KGHSH, LQKENI.

The chain is built from TRBV6-2 or TRBV6-3 and TRBJ2-1; 10 bases align to TRBD2. Trimming cost V 0 bases and J 3 bases; bases outside gene matches: 5. This CDR3 has 17 residues. Per the germline V gene, CDR1 is MNHEY and CDR2 is SVGEGT. The DNA for the CDR3 is TGTGCCAGCAGTTACTCGAGGACTAGCGGAGACTACAATGAGCAGTTCTTC. It specifies CASSYSRTSGDYNEQFF.

The CDR3 is CSTKVGTGDTEAFF. CDR3 DNA sequence: TGCAGCACAAAGGTGGGGACAGGGGACACTGAAGCTTTCTTT. The V and J genes are TRBV29-1 and TRBJ1-1, with 10 bases identical to TRBD1. The length of the CDR3 is 14 residues. Unmatched junction bases numbered 9, after V lost 8 bases and J lost 3 bases. CDR1 is SQVTM and CDR2 is ANQGSEA in the germline V gene.

V and J are TRBV7-9 and TRBJ2-3; TRBD2 matches at 8 bases. The germline V gene has CDR1 SEHNR and CDR2 FQNEAQ (reference sequence). The CDR3 is 14 amino acids. V lost 5 bases and J lost 5; bases outside the gene matches: 6. CDR3 amino acids: CASSISGRGDTQYF. The DNA of the CDR3 is TGTGCCAGCAGCATAAGCGGGAGAGGAGATACGCAGTATTTT.

The chain is built from TRBV3-1 (or the pseudogene TRBV3-2) and TRBJ2-1; D remains ambiguous. This CDR3 is 17 amino acids long. With 0 bases removed from V and 5 bases from J, the gap between germline ends came to 17 bases. CDR1 is LGHDT, CDR2 YNNKEL, per germline (reference sequence). The CDR3 DNA reads TGTGCCAGCAGCCAAGAACCGGCCAGGATCCTGGACAATGAGCAGTTCTTC. Amino acids: CASSQEPARILDNEQFF.

This chain links TRBV7-4 with TRBJ2-3; D is uncertain. Germline CDR1 SGHVT, CDR2 SQSDAQ. The V end lost 8 bases, the J end lost 2 bases, and 23 bases lay between the germline ends. The CDR3 runs 17 residues. The CDR3 protein is CASEPFPFGEYTDTQYF. The CDR3 DNA reads TGTGCCAGCGAACCCTTCCCATTCGGAGAATACACAGATACGCAGTATTTT.

J is TRBJ1-1 and V is TRBV5-1; tentatively, D is TRBD1 (6 bases). This CDR3 is 13 amino acids long. In germline, CDR1 is SGHRS, CDR2 YFSETQ. The V gene lost 5 bases and the J gene lost 2 bases, with 10 bases spanning the gap. CDR3 in amino acids: CASREDRNTEAFF. The CDR3 region has the DNA TGCGCCAGCAGAGAGGACAGAAACACTGAAGCTTTCTTT.

This chain joins TRBV5-8 and TRBJ1-6; 7 bases map to TRBD1. Germline trimming cut 4 bases from V and 8 bases from J; bases unmatched to any gene: 6. CDR1 SGHTS and CDR2 YDEGEE come from the germline V gene. CDR3 length equals 14 residues. This CDR3 reads CASSLRQGHSPLHF. The CDR3 DNA is TGTGCCAGCAGCCTTAGACAGGGACATTCACCCCTCCACTTT.

The rearrangement links TRBV12-5 to TRBJ2-7, with 9 positions matching TRBD1. The CDR3 runs to 17 residues. Germline V gene data show CDR1 as LGHNT and CDR2 as FRNRAP. V lost 3 bases, J lost 0 bases, and 9 bases stayed unmatched. The CDR3 here is CASGFRAMGQGSYEQYF. The CDR3 DNA follows: TGTGCTAGTGGTTTCCGGGCGATGGGACAGGGCTCCTACGAGCAGTACTTC.

This chain joins TRBV28 and TRBJ1-1, with TRBD1 identical over 7 bases. CDR3 length: 15 residues. After removal of 6 bases from V and 0 bases from J, the junction contained 7 bases not matched to a gene. CDR1 and CDR2 from the germline V gene are MDHEN and SYDVKM. CDR3 sequence (DNA): TGTGCCAGCAGACCTCCGGGACAGTTGAACACTGAAGCTTTCTTT. Translation gives CASRPPGQLNTEAFF.

This chain connects TRBV18 to TRBJ1-4, with D perhaps TRBD1 (6 bases). The CDR3 has 14 amino acids. The V and J ends lost 4 bases and 5 bases respectively, with 11 bases between them. Per the germline V gene, CDR1 is KGHSH and CDR2 is LQKENI. CDR3 nucleotide sequence: TGTGCCAGCTCACAAGGGGGTGGCAATGAAAAACTGTTTTTT. Translated: CASSQGGGNEKLFF. The full variable domain, rest sourced from reference TRBV18 and TRBJ1-4, is NAGVMQNPRHLVRRRGQEARLRCSPMKGHSHVYWYRQLPEEGLKFMVYLQKENIIDESGMPKERFSAEFPKEGPSILRIQQVVRGDSAAYFCASSQGGGNEKLFFGSGTQLSVL.

The chain employs TRBV30 and TRBJ1-2, with 8 bases aligning to TRBD1. There are 13 residues in the CDR3. Germline V gene lookup returns CDR1 GTSNPN and CDR2 SVGIG (reference sequence). The junction had 4 bases not matched to a gene; V was cut back by 4 bases and J by 3 bases. Here the CDR3 DNA reads TGTGCCTGGATACCAGGGGGCTACTATGGCTACACCTTC. Protein: CAWIPGGYYGYTF.

This clone was recorded once. This chain joins TRBV6-1 and TRBJ1-1; D not resolved. Germline CDR1 is MNHNS and CDR2 is SASEGT. V lost 0 bases to trimming and J lost 11 bases, with 13 bases between them. The CDR3 is 13 amino acids. CDR3 DNA sequence: TGTGCCAGCAGTGAAGCTCTAGTGAATGGGGCTTTCTTT. Its protein is CASSEALVNGAFF.

The chain joins TRBV24-1 to TRBJ2-2; D gene unclear. This CDR3 region has 13 residues. With 6 bases removed from V and 1 base from J, the gap between germline ends came to 5 bases. Germline V gives CDR1 KGHDR, CDR2 SFDVKD. The CDR3 nucleotides read TGTGCCACCAGTCCCCAGAACACCGGGGAGCTGTTTTTT. The encoded protein is CATSPQNTGELFF.

The CDR3 region is CASSSGTGGGGYTF. The CDR3 DNA is TGTGCCAGCAGTTCAGGGACAGGGGGCGGCGGCTACACCTTC. V usage is TRBV28 and J usage is TRBJ1-2; 12 nucleotides line up with TRBD1. The CDR3 covers 14 residues. Germline CDR1 reads MDHEN; CDR2 reads SYDVKM. V gave up 4 bases and J gave up 8 bases; unmatched junction bases: 5.

CDR3 nucleotide sequence: TGCGCCAGCAGCCAAGATATGAGGAAAACTGAAGCTTTCTTT. This sequence encodes CASSQDMRKTEAFF. The J gene is TRBJ1-1, the V gene TRBV4-3; D remains unclear. Trimming took off 0 bases at V and 5 bases at J, with 10 bases between the two ends. Germline CDR1 is LGHNA and CDR2 is YSLEER. This CDR3 is 14 amino acids long.

This clone was detected once. This chain uses TRBV10-3 with TRBJ2-3; TRBD2 aligns across 11 bases. The germline V gene has CDR1 ENHRY and CDR2 SYGVKD. This CDR3 is 14 amino acids long. The junction had 1 base not matched to a gene; V was cut back by 8 bases and J by 0 bases. In nucleotides, the CDR3 is TGTGCCATCCGGACTAGCGGGAGCACAGATACGCAGTATTTT. Translating gives CAIRTSGSTDTQYF.

The chain employs TRBV29-1 and TRBJ2-1; 9 bases map to TRBD2. The trim removed 3 bases at V and 4 bases at J, leaving 7 bases unmatched. The CDR3 spans 15 residues. Germline loops: CDR1 SQVTM, CDR2 ANQGSEA. As DNA, the CDR3 is TGCAGCGTTGATCCTAGCGGGAATTTTTACAATGAGCAGTTCTTC. This gives the protein CSVDPSGNFYNEQFF.

The V gene is TRBV7-9, the J gene TRBJ2-3, with 11 bases identical to TRBD2. Germline V CDR1 and CDR2: SEHNR, FQNEAQ (reference sequence). The CDR3 totals 16 residues. The V gene end was trimmed by 5 bases and the J gene end by 3 bases; junction bases not matched to a gene: 7. This CDR3 is CASSRPGLAVTDTQYF. For the CDR3, the DNA is TGTGCCAGCAGCCGTCCGGGACTAGCGGTGACAGATACGCAGTATTTT.

The V call is TRBV19, the J call TRBJ2-7, with TRBD2 matching over 7 bases. This CDR3 region has 15 residues. With V trimmed by 4 bases and J by 3 bases, 9 bases remained unmatched. Germline assignment: CDR1 LNHDA and CDR2 SQIVND (reference sequence). Here the CDR3 DNA reads TGTGCCAGTAGTACCTACGGGGGGAGGCTCTACGAGCAGTACTTC. This codes for CASSTYGGRLYEQYF.

The J gene is TRBJ2-5, the V gene TRBV4-1; 8 positions match TRBD2. The DNA end is more similar to TRBJ2-7, so the J call may be wrong. The CDR3 is 14 amino acids. Germline CDR1 MGHRA, CDR2 YSYEKL. The CDR3: CASSHPGLAYEQYF. Here the CDR3 DNA reads TGCGCCAGCAGCCACCCGGGACTAGCCTACGAGCAGTACTTC.

The chain has TRBV4-3 and TRBJ1-3; possible D gene TRBD1, 5 bases. Per the germline V gene, CDR1 is LGHNA and CDR2 is YSLEER. The germline V and J ends were trimmed by 2 bases and 4 bases, with 12 bases remaining between them. The CDR3 length is 15 residues. This CDR3 is CASSQLPGPGNTIYF. Here the CDR3 DNA reads TGCGCCAGCAGCCAACTTCCAGGGCCCGGAAACACCATATATTTT.

The rearrangement joins TRBV24-1 to TRBJ1-1; the D is unclear. Germline CDR1 is KGHDR and CDR2 is SFDVKD. The CDR3 contains 16 residues. Trimming left V 3 bases short and J 5 bases short, with 18 bases between. The CDR3 DNA follows: TGTGCCACCAGTGATCCGAAACCCGTCCGGGTTACTGAAGCTTTCTTT. This sequence encodes CATSDPKPVRVTEAFF.

This clone was counted once. V usage is TRBV25-1 and J usage is TRBJ2-2, with 9 bases lining up with TRBD1. Unmatched junction bases numbered 4, after V lost 4 bases and J lost 4 bases. The CDR3 is 15 residues long. Germline V gives CDR1 MGHDK, CDR2 SYGVNS. CDR3 bases: TGTGCCAGCAGTGCCGGGACAGGGATCACCGGGGAGCTGTTTTTT. Translating it yields CASSAGTGITGELFF.

The chain is built from TRBV24-1 and TRBJ2-7, with 9 bases aligning to TRBD1. The CDR3 loop spans 12 amino acids. Germline-derived CDR1 and CDR2 are KGHDR and SFDVKD. J lost 6 bases, V lost 7 bases, and 3 bases had no gene match. The CDR3 nucleotides are TGTGCCACCAGGGGGACAGGGCTCGAGCAGTACTTC. This translates into CATRGTGLEQYF.